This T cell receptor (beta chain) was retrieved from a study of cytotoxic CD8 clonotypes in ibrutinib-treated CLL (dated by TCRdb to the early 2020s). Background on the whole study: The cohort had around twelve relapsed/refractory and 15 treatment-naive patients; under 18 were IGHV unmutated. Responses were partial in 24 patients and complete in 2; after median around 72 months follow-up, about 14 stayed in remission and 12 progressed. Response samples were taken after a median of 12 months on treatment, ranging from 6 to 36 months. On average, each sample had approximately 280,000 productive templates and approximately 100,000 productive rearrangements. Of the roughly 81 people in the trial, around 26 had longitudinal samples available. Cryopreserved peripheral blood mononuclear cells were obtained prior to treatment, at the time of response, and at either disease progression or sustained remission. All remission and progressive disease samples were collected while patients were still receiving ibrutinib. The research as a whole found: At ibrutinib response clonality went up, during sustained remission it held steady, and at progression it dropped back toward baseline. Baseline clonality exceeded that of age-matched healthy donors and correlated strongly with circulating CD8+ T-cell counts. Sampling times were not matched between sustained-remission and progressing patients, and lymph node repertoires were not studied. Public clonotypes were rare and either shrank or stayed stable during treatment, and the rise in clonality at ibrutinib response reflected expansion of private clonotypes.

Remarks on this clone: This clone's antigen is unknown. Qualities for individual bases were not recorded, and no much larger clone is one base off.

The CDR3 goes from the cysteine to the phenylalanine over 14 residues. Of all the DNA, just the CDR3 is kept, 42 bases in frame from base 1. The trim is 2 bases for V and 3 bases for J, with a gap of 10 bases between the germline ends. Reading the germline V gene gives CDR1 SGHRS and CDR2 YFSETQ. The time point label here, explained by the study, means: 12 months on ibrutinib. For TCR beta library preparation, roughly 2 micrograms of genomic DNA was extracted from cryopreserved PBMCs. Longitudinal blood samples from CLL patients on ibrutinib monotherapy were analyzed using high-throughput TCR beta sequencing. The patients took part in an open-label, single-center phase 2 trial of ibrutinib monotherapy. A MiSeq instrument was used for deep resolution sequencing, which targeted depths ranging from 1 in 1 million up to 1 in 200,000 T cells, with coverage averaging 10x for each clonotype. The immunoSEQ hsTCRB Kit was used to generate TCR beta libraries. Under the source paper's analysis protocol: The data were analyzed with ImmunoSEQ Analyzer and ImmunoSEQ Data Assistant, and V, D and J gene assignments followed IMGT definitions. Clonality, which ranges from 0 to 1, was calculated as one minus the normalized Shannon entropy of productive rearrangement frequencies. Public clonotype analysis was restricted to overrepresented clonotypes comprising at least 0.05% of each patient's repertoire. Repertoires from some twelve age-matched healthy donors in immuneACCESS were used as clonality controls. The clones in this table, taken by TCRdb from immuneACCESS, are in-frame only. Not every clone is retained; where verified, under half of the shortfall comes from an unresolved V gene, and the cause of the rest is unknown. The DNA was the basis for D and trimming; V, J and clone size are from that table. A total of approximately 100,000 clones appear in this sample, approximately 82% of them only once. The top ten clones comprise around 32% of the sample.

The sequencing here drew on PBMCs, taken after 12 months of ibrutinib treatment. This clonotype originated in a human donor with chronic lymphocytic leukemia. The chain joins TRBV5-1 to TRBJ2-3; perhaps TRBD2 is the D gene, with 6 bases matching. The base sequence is TGCGCCAGCAGCTTATCGACTAGGACAGATACGCAGTATTTT. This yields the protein CASSLSTRTDTQYF.